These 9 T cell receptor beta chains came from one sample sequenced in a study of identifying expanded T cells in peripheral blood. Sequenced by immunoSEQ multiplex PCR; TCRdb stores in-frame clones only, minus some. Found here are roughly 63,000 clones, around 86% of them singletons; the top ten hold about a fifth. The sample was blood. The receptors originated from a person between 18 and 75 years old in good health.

This chain's CDR3 is CASSIVGSSGNTIYF. CDR3 coding DNA: TGTGCCAGTAGTATAGTGGGCAGCTCTGGAAACACCATATATTTT. V usage is TRBV19 and J usage is TRBJ1-3; no firm D call. Trimming stripped 1 base from V and 0 bases from J, with 7 bases between. Per germline, CDR1 LNHDA and CDR2 SQIVND (reference sequence). The CDR3 runs 15 residues.

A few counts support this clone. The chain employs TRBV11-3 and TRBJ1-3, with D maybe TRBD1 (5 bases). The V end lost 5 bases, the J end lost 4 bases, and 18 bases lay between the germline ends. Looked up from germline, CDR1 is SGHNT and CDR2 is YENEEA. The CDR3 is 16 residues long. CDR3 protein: CASSPPGAVTGNTIYF. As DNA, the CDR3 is TGTGCCAGCAGCCCCCCCGGGGCAGTGACAGGAAACACCATATATTTT.

The CDR3: CASSPNRGEQYF. DNA of the CDR3: TGTGCCAGCTCACCAAACAGGGGCGAGCAGTACTTC. The chain uses TRBV18 and TRBJ2-7, with TRBD1 matching 7 bases. From germline, CDR1 is KGHSH and CDR2 LQKENI. The length of the CDR3 is 12 residues. The trim removed 2 bases at V and 6 bases at J, leaving 1 base unmatched. The variable domain in full, completed from reference TRBV18 and TRBJ2-7, reads NAGVMQNPRHLVRRRGQEARLRCSPMKGHSHVYWYRQLPEEGLKFMVYLQKENIIDESGMPKERFSAEFPKEGPSILRIQQVVRGDSAAYFCASSPNRGEQYFGPGTRLTVT.

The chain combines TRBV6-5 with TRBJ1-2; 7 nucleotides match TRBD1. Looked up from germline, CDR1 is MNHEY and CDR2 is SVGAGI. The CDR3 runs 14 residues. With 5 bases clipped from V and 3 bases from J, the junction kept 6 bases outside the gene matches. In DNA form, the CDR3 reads TGTGCCAGCAGTCGACAGGGAAGGCACTATGGCTACACCTTC. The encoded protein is CASSRQGRHYGYTF.

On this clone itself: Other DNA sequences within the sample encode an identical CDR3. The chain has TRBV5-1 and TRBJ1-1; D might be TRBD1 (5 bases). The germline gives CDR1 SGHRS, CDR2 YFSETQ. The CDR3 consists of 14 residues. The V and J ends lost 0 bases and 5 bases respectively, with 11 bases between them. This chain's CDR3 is CASSLDGGGTEAFF. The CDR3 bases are TGCGCCAGCAGCTTGGACGGGGGAGGGACTGAAGCTTTCTTT.

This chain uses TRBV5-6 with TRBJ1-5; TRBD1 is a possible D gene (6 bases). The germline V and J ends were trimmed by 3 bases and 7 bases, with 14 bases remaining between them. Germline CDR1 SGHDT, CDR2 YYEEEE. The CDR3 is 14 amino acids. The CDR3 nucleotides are TGTGCCAGCAGCTCCGAGAGGGGGGGGCAGCCCCAGCATTTT. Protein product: CASSSERGGQPQHF.

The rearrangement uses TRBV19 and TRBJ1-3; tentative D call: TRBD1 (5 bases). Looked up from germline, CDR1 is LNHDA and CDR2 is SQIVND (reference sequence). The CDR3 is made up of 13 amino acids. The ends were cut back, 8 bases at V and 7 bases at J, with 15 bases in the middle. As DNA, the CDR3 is TGTGCCAGTGGTCAGGGTATAGGGAACACCATATATTTT. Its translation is CASGQGIGNTIYF.

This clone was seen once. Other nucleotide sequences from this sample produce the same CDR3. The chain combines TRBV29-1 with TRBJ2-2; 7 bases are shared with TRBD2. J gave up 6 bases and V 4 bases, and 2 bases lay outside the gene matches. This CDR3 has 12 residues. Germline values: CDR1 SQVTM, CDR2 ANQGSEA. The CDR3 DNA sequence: TGCAGCGTTGCGGGAGGTCCCGGGGAGCTGTTTTTT. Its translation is CSVAGGPGELFF.

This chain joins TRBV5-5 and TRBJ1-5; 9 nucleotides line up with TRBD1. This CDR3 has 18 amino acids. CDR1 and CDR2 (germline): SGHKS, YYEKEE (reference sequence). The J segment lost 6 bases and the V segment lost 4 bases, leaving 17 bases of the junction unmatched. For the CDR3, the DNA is TGTGCCAGCAGCGATATGACAGGGGGTCCGCTTGGGTCTCAGCCCCAGCATTTT. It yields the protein CASSDMTGGPLGSQPQHF.